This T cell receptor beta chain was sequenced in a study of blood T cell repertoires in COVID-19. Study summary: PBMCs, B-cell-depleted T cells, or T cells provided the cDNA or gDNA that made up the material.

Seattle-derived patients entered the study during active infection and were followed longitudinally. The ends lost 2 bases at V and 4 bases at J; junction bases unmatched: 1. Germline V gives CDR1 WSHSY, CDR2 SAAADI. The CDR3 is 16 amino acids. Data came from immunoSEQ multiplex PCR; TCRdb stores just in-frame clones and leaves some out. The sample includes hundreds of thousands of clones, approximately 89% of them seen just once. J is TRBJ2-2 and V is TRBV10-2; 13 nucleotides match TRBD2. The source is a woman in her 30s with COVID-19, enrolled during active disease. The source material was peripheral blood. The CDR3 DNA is TGCGCCAGCAGTGAGAGGACTAGCGGGGGCACCGGGGAGCTGTTTTTT. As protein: CASSERTSGGTGELFF.